This T cell receptor beta chain was observed in a study of patients and donors after allogeneic stem cell transplantation. TCRdb re-called the RT-PCR reads through MiXCR, storing one row per CDR3 protein. The sample carries about 200,000 distinct CDR3 sequences, 41% recorded once. This CDR3 is built from 14 residues. V was clipped by 3 bases and J by 5 bases, with 14 bases between them. The germline CDR1 and CDR2 sequences are SGHRS and YFSETQ. The chain has TRBV5-1 and TRBJ2-5; D is ambiguous. This TCR was sampled from a human donor who was either an allogeneic HSCT recipient or a stem cell or donor lymphocyte infusion donor (not recorded which). It is not recorded whose cells these are; they may come from a transplant donor. Sequencing was carried out using blood, either unsorted or a sorted T cell fraction (not recorded which). CDR3 protein: CASSSLTEEETQYF. In DNA form, the CDR3 reads TGCGCCAGCAGCTCGCTGACTGAGGAGGAGACCCAGTACTTC. The full variable domain, completed using reference TRBV5-1 and TRBJ2-5, is KAGVTQTPRYLIKTRGQQVTLSCSPISGHRSVSWYQQTPGQGLQFLFEYFSETQRNKGNFPGRFSGRQFSNSRSEMNVSTLELGDSALYLCASSSLTEEETQYFGPGTRLLVL.